This TCR beta chain was captured by sequencing in a study of blood T cell repertoires in COVID-19. The J segment lost 1 base and the V segment lost 4 bases, leaving 5 bases of the junction unmatched. Germline CDR1 and CDR2: SGHRS and YFSETQ. CDR3 length: 17 residues. This table comes from immunoSEQ multiplex PCR, and its TCRdb copy is limited to in-frame clones, with some not included. This sample has under 200,000 clones, with over 70% found just once. The receptor's source is a woman aged 55-75 years who had recovered from COVID-19. The sample taken for sequencing was PBMCs or T cells enriched from blood (not recorded which). The chain recombines TRBV5-1 with TRBJ2-5; 15 bases are a match to TRBD2. The CDR3 loop is CASSQGTSGGIQETQYF. The CDR3 coding sequence is TGCGCCAGCAGCCAAGGGACTAGCGGGGGGATCCAAGAGACCCAGTACTTC.